The rows below give T cell receptor beta chains drawn from one sample of a study of T-cell memory formation after mild COVID-19. TCRdb called the 5' RACE reads again in MiXCR, with one record for every CDR3 protein. The sample has some 280,000 distinct CDR3 sequences, 15% to 20% seen once. The specimen sequenced was PBMCs or a T cell subset sorted from them (not recorded which). The receptors derive from a man in his late teens or twenties who had mild COVID-19 (a few samples of this study predate the infection). Cell type and time point are not known. The CDR3 runs from the conserved cysteine through the conserved F or W. Fields, in order: CDR3 length, clone size, V gene, D gene, J gene, CDR3 protein, CDR3 DNA. D genes are given only for firm matches. Not all rows give a size; the values are once, few, many and, for expanded clones, a class.

cdr3_length: 16
clone_size: .
v_call: TRBV5-4
d_call: .
j_call: TRBJ1-4
cdr3_aa: CASSFLEGAGSEKLFF
cdr3_nt: TGTGCCAGCAGCTTTTTGGAGGGCGCGGGGTCTGAAAAACTGTTTTTT

cdr3_length: 14
clone_size: few
v_call: TRBV11-2
d_call: TRBD1
j_call: TRBJ1-2
cdr3_aa: CASSLPGGRYGYTF
cdr3_nt: TGTGCCAGCAGCTTACCAGGGGGCCGATATGGCTACACCTTC

cdr3_length: 16
clone_size: few
v_call: TRBV9
d_call: TRBD1
j_call: TRBJ2-3
cdr3_aa: CASDIIRDRDIDTQYF
cdr3_nt: TGTGCCAGCGACATCATCCGGGACAGGGATATTGATACGCAGTATTTT

cdr3_length: 17
clone_size: .
v_call: TRBV4-2
d_call: TRBD1
j_call: TRBJ1-1
cdr3_aa: CASSHSAGTGGLAEAFF
cdr3_nt: TGTGCCAGCAGCCATTCAGCCGGGACAGGGGGCCTCGCTGAAGCTTTCTTT

cdr3_length: 14
clone_size: once
v_call: TRBV20-1
d_call: TRBD1
j_call: TRBJ1-2
cdr3_aa: CSARVWTGGPSYTF
cdr3_nt: TGCAGTGCTAGAGTTTGGACAGGGGGCCCGAGCTACACCTTC

cdr3_length: 11
clone_size: few
v_call: TRBV7-8
d_call: .
j_call: TRBJ1-2
cdr3_aa: CASSLVYGYTF
cdr3_nt: TGTGCCAGCAGCTTGGTCTATGGCTACACCTTC

cdr3_length: 17
clone_size: many
v_call: TRBV4-2
d_call: .
j_call: TRBJ2-3
cdr3_aa: CASSQEGRGSGPDTQYF
cdr3_nt: TGTGCCAGCAGCCAAGAGGGGCGGGGATCAGGTCCAGATACGCAGTATTTT

cdr3_length: 14
clone_size: few
v_call: TRBV10-3
d_call: .
j_call: TRBJ1-6
cdr3_aa: CAISEGYYNSPLHF
cdr3_nt: TGTGCCATCAGTGAAGGGTACTACAATTCACCCCTCCACTTT

cdr3_length: 14
clone_size: few
v_call: TRBV3-1
d_call: .
j_call: TRBJ2-5
cdr3_aa: CASSQQPGPETQYF
cdr3_nt: TGTGCCAGCAGCCAACAGCCGGGTCCCGAGACCCAGTACTTC

cdr3_length: 11
clone_size: few
v_call: TRBV7-2
d_call: .
j_call: TRBJ2-1
cdr3_aa: CASSFHNEQFF
cdr3_nt: TGTGCCAGCAGCTTCCACAATGAGCAGTTCTTC

cdr3_length: 14
clone_size: .
v_call: TRBV4-1
d_call: .
j_call: TRBJ1-6
cdr3_aa: CASSPSSRGSPLHF
cdr3_nt: TGCGCCAGCAGCCCCAGCAGTCGAGGTTCACCCCTCCACTTT

cdr3_length: 13
clone_size: .
v_call: TRBV3-1
d_call: .
j_call: TRBJ1-1
cdr3_aa: CASSRSTPVEAFF
cdr3_nt: TGTGCCAGCAGCCGAAGCACACCGGTCGAAGCTTTCTTT

cdr3_length: 16
clone_size: few
v_call: TRBV27
d_call: .
j_call: TRBJ1-2
cdr3_aa: CASSLLTRGLFYGYTF
cdr3_nt: TGTGCCAGCAGTTTACTCACCCGGGGGTTATTCTATGGCTACACCTTC

cdr3_length: 12
clone_size: few
v_call: TRBV12-2
d_call: .
j_call: TRBJ1-2
cdr3_aa: CASRRDVYGYTF
cdr3_nt: TGTGCAAGTCGCCGGGACGTCTATGGCTACACCTTC

cdr3_length: 14
clone_size: .
v_call: TRBV12-3/TRBV12-4
d_call: .
j_call: TRBJ2-1
cdr3_aa: CASSGQIHADEQFF
cdr3_nt: TGTGCCAGCAGTGGACAGATACACGCCGATGAGCAGTTCTTC

cdr3_length: 16
clone_size: .
v_call: TRBV7-9
d_call: TRBD1
j_call: TRBJ1-1
cdr3_aa: CASSLPGTGTVAEAFF
cdr3_nt: TGTGCCAGCAGCCTGCCCGGGACAGGGACGGTCGCTGAAGCTTTCTTT

cdr3_length: 16
clone_size: many
v_call: TRBV5-1
d_call: TRBD1
j_call: TRBJ2-3
cdr3_aa: CASSLPGTGITDTQYF
cdr3_nt: TGCGCCAGCAGCTTGCCCGGGACAGGGATCACAGATACGCAGTATTTT

cdr3_length: 21
clone_size: few
v_call: TRBV4-1
d_call: TRBD2
j_call: TRBJ2-4
cdr3_aa: CASSQVAVLAGDPHIKNIQYF
cdr3_nt: TGCGCCAGCAGCCAAGTCGCAGTACTAGCGGGGGACCCACATATTAAAAACATTCAGTACTTC

cdr3_length: 14
clone_size: many
v_call: TRBV25-1
d_call: .
j_call: TRBJ1-3
cdr3_aa: CASSPGHTGNTIYF
cdr3_nt: TGTGCCAGCAGCCCCGGCCATACTGGAAACACCATATATTTT

cdr3_length: 11
clone_size: .
v_call: TRBV2
d_call: .
j_call: TRBJ2-1
cdr3_aa: CASSEGGREFF
cdr3_nt: TGTGCCAGCAGTGAAGGGGGCAGGGAGTTCTTC

cdr3_length: 12
clone_size: .
v_call: TRBV7-8
d_call: .
j_call: TRBJ2-5
cdr3_aa: CASSPNPETQYF
cdr3_nt: TGTGCCAGCAGCCCAAATCCGGAGACCCAGTACTTC

cdr3_length: 15
clone_size: many
v_call: TRBV6-5
d_call: .
j_call: TRBJ2-3
cdr3_aa: CASSYSLGRTDTQYF
cdr3_nt: TGTGCCAGCAGTTACTCGTTGGGCCGCACAGATACGCAGTATTTT

cdr3_length: 14
clone_size: few
v_call: TRBV3-2
d_call: .
j_call: TRBJ2-7
cdr3_aa: CASSQSGKTYEQYF
cdr3_nt: TGTGCCAGCAGCCAGTCGGGCAAGACCTACGAGCAGTACTTC

cdr3_length: 13
clone_size: .
v_call: TRBV2
d_call: .
j_call: TRBJ1-1
cdr3_aa: CASIGTRATEAFF
cdr3_nt: TGTGCCAGCATCGGCACAAGAGCCACTGAAGCTTTCTTT

cdr3_length: 17
clone_size: .
v_call: TRBV4-3
d_call: .
j_call: TRBJ2-3
cdr3_aa: CASSQSLSVLGTDTQYF
cdr3_nt: TGCGCCAGCAGCCAGTCGTTGTCAGTTTTGGGCACAGATACGCAGTATTTT

cdr3_length: 13
clone_size: few
v_call: TRBV12-3/TRBV12-4
d_call: .
j_call: TRBJ1-2
cdr3_aa: CASTVSGGYGYTF
cdr3_nt: TGTGCCAGCACCGTGTCGGGAGGCTATGGCTACACCTTC

cdr3_length: 16
clone_size: .
v_call: TRBV6-5
d_call: TRBD2
j_call: TRBJ2-3
cdr3_aa: CASSRTSGGSTDTQYF
cdr3_nt: TGTGCCAGCAGTCGGACTAGCGGGGGTTCCACAGATACGCAGTATTTT

cdr3_length: 12
clone_size: .
v_call: TRBV6-6
d_call: .
j_call: TRBJ1-2
cdr3_aa: CASTKQPYGYTF
cdr3_nt: TGTGCCAGCACAAAACAGCCCTATGGCTACACCTTC

cdr3_length: 15
clone_size: .
v_call: TRBV7-8
d_call: .
j_call: TRBJ1-1
cdr3_aa: CASSFSRTSGTEAFF
cdr3_nt: TGTGCCAGCAGCTTCAGCCGGACATCGGGCACTGAAGCTTTCTTT

cdr3_length: 13
clone_size: few
v_call: TRBV29-1
d_call: .
j_call: TRBJ1-2
cdr3_aa: CSVAGTEYVDYTF
cdr3_nt: TGCAGCGTTGCCGGGACGGAGTACGTTGACTACACCTTC

cdr3_length: 15
clone_size: many
v_call: TRBV7-2
d_call: .
j_call: TRBJ2-3
cdr3_aa: CASSFSRGLTDTQYF
cdr3_nt: TGTGCCAGCAGCTTCAGTCGGGGCCTCACAGATACGCAGTATTTT

cdr3_length: 12
clone_size: few
v_call: TRBV20-1
d_call: .
j_call: TRBJ2-3
cdr3_aa: CSPGRSPDTQYF
cdr3_nt: TGCAGCCCGGGGCGCTCGCCAGATACGCAGTATTTT

cdr3_length: 13
clone_size: many
v_call: TRBV5-8
d_call: .
j_call: TRBJ1-5
cdr3_aa: CASSRGANQPQHF
cdr3_nt: TGTGCCAGCAGTCGGGGGGCTAATCAGCCCCAGCATTTT

cdr3_length: 15
clone_size: .
v_call: TRBV6-1
d_call: TRBD2
j_call: TRBJ2-4
cdr3_aa: CASSAGGAGKNIQYF
cdr3_nt: TGTGCCAGCAGTGCCGGGGGGGCAGGTAAAAACATTCAGTACTTC

cdr3_length: 16
clone_size: many
v_call: TRBV12-3/TRBV12-4
d_call: TRBD1
j_call: TRBJ1-5
cdr3_aa: CASSLPGQGRGQPQHF
cdr3_nt: TGTGCCAGCAGTTTACCGGGACAGGGCCGGGGCCAGCCCCAGCATTTT

cdr3_length: 12
clone_size: .
v_call: TRBV3-1
d_call: TRBD1
j_call: TRBJ1-6
cdr3_aa: CASGTAGEALHF
cdr3_nt: TGTGCCAGCGGGACAGCGGGTGAGGCCCTCCACTTT

cdr3_length: 12
clone_size: many
v_call: TRBV3-1
d_call: .
j_call: TRBJ2-5
cdr3_aa: CASSHESRTQYF
cdr3_nt: TGTGCCAGCAGCCACGAGTCGAGGACCCAGTACTTC

cdr3_length: 14
clone_size: .
v_call: TRBV7-9
d_call: TRBD2
j_call: TRBJ2-3
cdr3_aa: CASSFEREVDTQYF
cdr3_nt: TGTGCCAGCAGCTTCGAGCGGGAGGTAGATACGCAGTATTTT

cdr3_length: 13
clone_size: .
v_call: TRBV19
d_call: TRBD1
j_call: TRBJ1-1
cdr3_aa: CASSVPGQGVAFF
cdr3_nt: TGTGCCAGTAGTGTACCGGGACAGGGGGTGGCTTTCTTT

cdr3_length: 13
clone_size: few
v_call: TRBV4-1
d_call: .
j_call: TRBJ2-3
cdr3_aa: CASSQEAPDTQYF
cdr3_nt: TGCGCCAGCAGCCAAGAGGCCCCAGATACGCAGTATTTT

cdr3_length: 17
clone_size: few
v_call: TRBV5-4
d_call: .
j_call: TRBJ2-6
cdr3_aa: CASSFGTPASGANVLTF
cdr3_nt: TGTGCCAGCAGCTTCGGGACTCCGGCCTCTGGGGCCAACGTCCTGACTTTC